What follows are 16 T cell receptor beta chains derived from one specimen sequenced in a study of blood T cells in healthy people across ages. With a J-beta primer mix and a sample-barcoded 5' primer, a second PCR ran about 7 to 11 cycles. TCRdb analysed the 5' RACE reads with MiXCR anew, one entry per CDR3 protein. The sample contains some 710,000 distinct CDR3 sequences, more than 35% of which appear only once. Sequences were obtained from blood. Every receptor here comes from a man older than 75 in good health.

This clonotype was counted between two and nine times. The rearrangement joins TRBV6-6 to TRBJ1-2, with 7 bases fitting TRBD1. Germline CDR1 MNHNY, CDR2 SVGAGI (reference sequence). The ends lost 6 bases at V and 8 bases at J; junction bases unmatched: 12. The CDR3 is made up of 14 amino acids. CDR3 protein: CASRNTGDGRGYTF. The CDR3 DNA is TGTGCCAGCAGAAATACAGGGGATGGTCGGGGCTACACCTTC.

The genes are TRBV12-3 or TRBV12-4 and TRBJ1-2; D possibly corresponds to TRBD1 (5 bases). The germline V and J ends were trimmed by 6 bases and 9 bases, with 14 bases remaining between them. CDR3 length equals 12 residues. CDR3 region: CASSRAGERYTF. The CDR3 nucleotides are TGTGCCAGCAGCAGGGCCGGGGAACGCTACACCTTC.

The CDR3 loop reads CASRFLAGGNNEQYF. The CDR3 DNA is TGTGCCAGCAGATTTCTAGCGGGAGGGAACAATGAGCAGTACTTC. The rearrangement uses TRBV7-2 and TRBJ2-5, with 12 positions matching TRBD2. J gave up 11 bases and V 6 bases, and 13 bases lay outside the gene matches. CDR3 length equals 15 residues. Germline CDR1 is SGHTA and CDR2 is FQGNSA.

This clonotype turned up a few times. This chain joins TRBV7-3 and TRBJ2-1, with TRBD2 matching over 9 bases. With V trimmed by 5 bases and J by 5 bases, 10 bases remained unmatched. The CDR3 has 16 amino acids. Germline CDR1 is SGHTA and CDR2 is FQGTGA. CDR3 DNA: TGTGCCAGCAGCATGGACGCAGCGGGAGGCCACAATGAGCAGTTCTTC. This encodes CASSMDAAGGHNEQFF.

The chain couples TRBV6-6 to TRBJ1-5, with a tentative D call TRBD1 (5 bases). This CDR3 contains 13 residues. Trimming took 6 bases from V and 9 from J, leaving 15 bases between them. CDR1 is MNHNY, CDR2 SVGAGI, per germline (reference sequence). In DNA, the CDR3 is TGTGCCAGCAGCCCTGGGGCCCAATGGCCCCAGCATTTT. Its protein product is CASSPGAQWPQHF.

The rearrangement links TRBV7-8 to TRBJ2-2; 10 bases are shared with TRBD1. Germline V lookup: CDR1 SGHVS, CDR2 FQNEAQ. Trimming at V came to 5 bases and at J to 3 bases, leaving 3 bases not matched to a gene. CDR3 length: 15 residues. Here the CDR3 DNA reads TGTGCCAGCAGCGCGGGACAGGGGCACACCGGGGAGCTGTTTTTT. Translating it yields CASSAGQGHTGELFF. Supplemented by reference TRBV7-8 and TRBJ2-2, the full variable domain reads GAGVSQSPRYKVAKRGQDVALRCDPISGHVSLFWYQQALGQGPEFLTYFQNEAQLDKSGLPSDRFFAERPEGSVSTLKIQRTQQEDSAVYLCASSAGQGHTGELFFGEGSRLTVL.

This clonotype was detected a few times. This CDR3 is CASSQTQGSYEQYF. The DNA of the CDR3 is TGTGCCAGCAGCCAAACACAGGGGTCCTACGAGCAGTACTTC. This chain connects TRBV3-1 to TRBJ2-4; 7 nucleotides match TRBD1. The DNA end lines up better with TRBJ2-7; the J call may be wrong. This CDR3 contains 14 residues. The V gene's germline CDR1 is LGHDT and CDR2 YNNKEL (reference sequence).

In this sample, this clonotype turned up a few times. The J gene is TRBJ1-6, the V gene TRBV6-6; D is unresolved. V lost 2 bases, J lost 7 bases, and 12 bases lay in between. CDR1 is MNHNY, CDR2 SVGAGI, per germline (reference sequence). This CDR3 comprises 15 residues. The DNA of the CDR3 is TGTGCCAGCAGTTACGCGTTCGACATAAATTCACCCCTCCACTTT. It codes for CASSYAFDINSPLHF.

CDR3 amino acids: CASRRVGDTQYF. As DNA, the CDR3 is TGTGCCAGCAGACGAGTGGGGGATACGCAGTATTTT. This chain links TRBV12-3 or TRBV12-4 with TRBJ2-3; unclear D gene. Trimming took off 6 bases at V and 6 bases at J, with 10 bases between the two ends. This CDR3 comprises 12 residues.

The chain combines TRBV29-1 with TRBJ2-1, with D maybe TRBD2 (6 bases). V dropped 3 bases and J dropped 1 base, with 16 bases sitting between them. The CDR3 has 16 amino acids. Germline assignment: CDR1 SQVTM and CDR2 ANQGSEA. In DNA form, the CDR3 reads TGCAGCGTTGACTCCGGGAGTCATTGGTCCTACAATGAGCAGTTCTTC. This encodes CSVDSGSHWSYNEQFF.

The chain employs TRBV7-8 and TRBJ2-7; tentatively, D is TRBD1 (6 bases). Trimming removed 0 bases from V and 7 bases from J, with 25 bases in between. Germline V CDR1 and CDR2: SGHVS, FQNEAQ. CDR3 length: 18 amino acids. The CDR3 region is CASSLAKITGVGDNEQYF. Here the CDR3 DNA reads TGTGCCAGCAGCTTAGCGAAGATTACAGGAGTCGGGGACAATGAGCAGTACTTC.

With respect to this clonotype: This may come from a read error, since a much larger clone is one base off. For the CDR3, the DNA is TGTGCCAGCAGCGACCGGGGGGGTGAGCAGTACTTC. Translation: CASSDRGGEQYF. The gene calls are TRBV9 and TRBJ2-7, with 8 bases aligning to TRBD2. The CDR3 loop spans 12 amino acids. V was pared by 3 bases and J by 7 bases, with 3 bases of the junction left unmatched. The V gene's germline CDR1 is SGDLS and CDR2 YYNGEE.

With respect to this clonotype: It may be a read error: a sequence one base away is much more abundant. The rearrangement links TRBV10-3 to TRBJ2-5; D might be TRBD1 (6 bases). This CDR3 spans 11 amino acids. The V end lost 6 bases, the J end lost 13 bases, and 15 bases lay between the germline ends. Germline lookup yields CDR1 ENHRY and CDR2 SYGVKD. DNA of the CDR3: TGTGCCATCAGCAGACAGGACGAGCGGTACTTC. As protein: CAISRQDERYF.

The rearrangement uses TRBV4-2 and TRBJ2-3, with 10 nucleotides matching TRBD2. The germline V gene has CDR1 LGHNA and CDR2 YNFKEQ. This CDR3 contains 16 residues. V gave up 1 base and J gave up 5 bases; unmatched junction bases: 6. In DNA, the CDR3 is TGTGCCAGCAGCCAAGCAACTAGCGGGGATGGAGATACGCAGTATTTT. It translates to CASSQATSGDGDTQYF.

In its sample, this clonotype was seen a few times. This chain uses TRBV27 with TRBJ2-7; tentative D call: TRBD2 (6 bases). Germline V gives CDR1 MNHEY, CDR2 SMNVEV (reference sequence). CDR3 length equals 14 residues. Trimming stripped 6 bases from V and 3 bases from J, with 15 bases between. CDR3 region: CASRIAVGYYEQYF. Written as DNA, the CDR3 is TGTGCCAGCAGAATAGCGGTAGGGTACTACGAGCAGTACTTC.

The V and J genes are TRBV5-1 and TRBJ2-2; a possible D gene is TRBD2 (6 bases). The V gene lost 0 bases and the J gene lost 4 bases, with 10 bases spanning the gap. Germline CDR1 reads SGHRS; CDR2 reads YFSETQ. The CDR3 runs 15 residues. The CDR3 sequence: CASSLVGRSTGELFF. The CDR3 region has the DNA TGCGCCAGCAGCTTGGTGGGGAGGAGCACCGGGGAGCTGTTTTTT.